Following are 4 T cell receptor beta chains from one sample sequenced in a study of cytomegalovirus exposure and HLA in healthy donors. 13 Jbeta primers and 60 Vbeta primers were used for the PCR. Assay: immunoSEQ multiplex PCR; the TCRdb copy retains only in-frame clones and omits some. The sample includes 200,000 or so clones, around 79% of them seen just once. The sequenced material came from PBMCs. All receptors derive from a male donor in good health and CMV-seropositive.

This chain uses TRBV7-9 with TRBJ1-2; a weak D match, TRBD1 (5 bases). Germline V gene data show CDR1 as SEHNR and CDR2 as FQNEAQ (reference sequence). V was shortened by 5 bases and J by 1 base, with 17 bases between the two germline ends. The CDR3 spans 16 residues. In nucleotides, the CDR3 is TGTGCCAGCAGCGCCCGAGGGGAGGGGATTAACTATGGCTACACCTTC. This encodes CASSARGEGINYGYTF. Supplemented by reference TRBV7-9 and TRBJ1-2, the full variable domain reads DTGVSQNPRHKITKRGQNVTFRCDPISEHNRLYWYRQTLGQGPEFLTYFQNEAQLEKSRLLSDRFSAERPKGSFSTLEIQRTEQGDSAMYLCASSARGEGINYGYTFGSGTRLTVV.

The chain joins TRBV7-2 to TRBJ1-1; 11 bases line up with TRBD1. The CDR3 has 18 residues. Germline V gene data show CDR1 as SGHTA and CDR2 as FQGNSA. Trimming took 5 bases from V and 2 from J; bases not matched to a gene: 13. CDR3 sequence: CASSPTPIRTGGNTEAFF. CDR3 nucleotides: TGTGCCAGCAGCCCCACCCCGATCCGGACAGGGGGCAACACTGAAGCTTTCTTT.

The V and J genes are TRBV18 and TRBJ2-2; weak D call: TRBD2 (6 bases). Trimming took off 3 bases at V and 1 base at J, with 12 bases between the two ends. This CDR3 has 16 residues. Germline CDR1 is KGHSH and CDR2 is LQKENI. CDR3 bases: TGTGCCAGCTCACCGATGGAGGGATGGAACACCGGGGAGCTGTTTTTT. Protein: CASSPMEGWNTGELFF.

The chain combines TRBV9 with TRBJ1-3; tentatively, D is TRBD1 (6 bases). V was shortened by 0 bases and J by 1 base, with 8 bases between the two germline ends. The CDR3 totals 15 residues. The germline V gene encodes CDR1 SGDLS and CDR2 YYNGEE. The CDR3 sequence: CASSVEGGSGNTIYF. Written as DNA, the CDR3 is TGTGCCAGCAGCGTAGAAGGGGGTTCTGGAAACACCATATATTTT. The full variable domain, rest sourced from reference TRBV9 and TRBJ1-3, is DSGVTQTPKHLITATGQRVTLRCSPRSGDLSVYWYQQSLDQGLQFLIQYYNGEERAKGNILERFSAQQFPDLHSELNLSSLELGDSALYFCASSVEGGSGNTIYFGEGSWLTVV.